These T cell receptor beta chains were read from a single sample in a study of T cells in Graves' hyperthyroidism and ophthalmopathy. TCRdb re-called the multiplex PCR reads with MiXCR, one entry per CDR3 protein. The repertoire consists of around 420,000 distinct CDR3 sequences, with less than 20% occurring once and the leading ten covering just under 8%. Sequencing was performed on blood. These receptors were collected from a woman under 30 with Graves' hyperthyroidism. Both conserved end residues are trimmed from each CDR3. Each record gives: J gene, V gene, D gene, CDR3 protein. The D gene is left open where the match is weak.

TRBJ2-5	TRBV20-1	TRBD2	SARPGASGKETQY
TRBJ2-2	TRBV5-4	TRBD2	ASSIPSGATSGELF
TRBJ1-1	TRBV29-1	-	SVSRDRNTEAF
TRBJ2-3	TRBV6-1	TRBD2	ASSQRLAGLGTDTQY
TRBJ2-3	TRBV9	TRBD2	ASSERRAGGPDTQY
-	TRBV5-1	-	ASSSDNGGYNEQY
TRBJ1-5	TRBV2	-	ASAGGSGNQPQH
TRBJ2-7	TRBV28	-	ASSGAGRRYEQY
TRBJ2-1	TRBV7-2	TRBD2	ASSLELLAGVGYNEQF
TRBJ2-5	TRBV5-4	TRBD2	ASSYGTSEAETQY
TRBJ2-3	TRBV12-3/TRBV12-4	TRBD1	ASSTGGRLADTQY
TRBJ2-7	TRBV10-3	TRBD2	AISIAGSSYEQY
TRBJ1-1	TRBV25-1	-	ASSDGFHTEAF
TRBJ1-4	TRBV5-1	-	ASSLTSGTGGEKLF
TRBJ1-6	TRBV2	-	ASSEVVGNNSPLH
TRBJ2-1	TRBV5-1	TRBD2	ASSLLKGLAGNEQF
TRBJ1-6	TRBV9	TRBD1	ASSVGTGNSPLH
TRBJ1-2	TRBV5-1	-	ASSLGRSSQGFGYT
TRBJ2-7	TRBV12-3/TRBV12-4	TRBD2	ASSFGLAGGEYEQY
TRBJ2-1	TRBV5-1	-	ASSLPKAGTYNEQF